This T cell receptor (beta chain) was recovered during a study of patients and donors after allogeneic stem cell transplantation. CDR3 length equals 19 residues. With 1 base removed from V and 2 bases from J, the gap between germline ends came to 23 bases. The germline V gene encodes CDR1 SGHAT and CDR2 FQDESV (reference sequence). One entry per CDR3 protein, called by TCRdb with MiXCR from the RT-PCR reads. The sample contains 390,000 or so distinct CDR3 sequences, approximately 16% of which appear only once. This clonotype was counted at least ten times. The sequence came from a human donor who was either an allogeneic HSCT recipient or a stem cell or donor lymphocyte infusion donor (not recorded which). It is not recorded whose cells these are; they may come from a transplant donor. The chain employs TRBV11-1 and TRBJ2-5; weak D call: TRBD1 (6 bases). Sequenced: blood, either unsorted or a sorted T cell fraction (not recorded which). CDR3 in DNA: TGTGCCAGCAGCTTAGGTCGACAGGATGTGCCTAGGGAACAAGAGACCCAGTACTTC. Encoded protein: CASSLGRQDVPREQETQYF.